This TCR beta chain was observed in a study of identifying expanded T cells in peripheral blood. Findings and caveats of the study: About 1.3 clones differed between technical replicates, versus about 15 and 19 over time.

Healthy donors had no documented immune events, such as infections, while sampled. V lost 3 bases and J lost 8; bases outside the gene matches: 8. This CDR3 spans 16 amino acids. Per the germline V gene, CDR1 is SGHRS and CDR2 is YFSETQ. TCRdb's table, derived via immunoSEQ multiplex PCR, lists solely in-frame clones and lacks some. The repertoire holds approximately 85,000 clones, with approximately 84% as singletons. As regards this clone: Its specificity is not known.

The sample taken for sequencing was blood. The J gene is TRBJ1-4, the V gene TRBV5-1, with 12 bases aligning to TRBD1. This TCR was recovered from a person aged 18-70 years in good health. The CDR3 sequence: CASSSGTGGDQEKLFF. Here the CDR3 DNA reads TGCGCCAGCAGCTCGGGGACAGGGGGCGATCAAGAAAAACTGTTTTTT.